This T cell receptor (beta chain) comes out of a study of cytomegalovirus exposure and HLA in healthy donors. A single count supports this clone. Researchers ran the PCR with 60 Vbeta and 13 Jbeta primers. Only in-frame clones appear in the TCRdb table, and some are missing; sequencing was by immunoSEQ multiplex PCR. Seen here are approximately 140,000 clones, around 85% observed once, and the top ten hold around 4.3%. The sequencing input was PBMCs. The clonotype originates from a middle-aged man in good health and CMV-seropositive.

CDR3 region: CASAPQAGPDTQYF. CDR3 nucleotide sequence: TGTGCCAGCGCTCCTCAAGCGGGCCCAGATACGCAGTATTTT. The rearrangement links TRBV9 to TRBJ2-3, with a tentative D call TRBD2 (6 bases). CDR1 is SGDLS, CDR2 YYNGEE, per germline. The CDR3 runs 14 residues. Trimming pared 7 bases from V and 4 bases from J, leaving 16 bases between.